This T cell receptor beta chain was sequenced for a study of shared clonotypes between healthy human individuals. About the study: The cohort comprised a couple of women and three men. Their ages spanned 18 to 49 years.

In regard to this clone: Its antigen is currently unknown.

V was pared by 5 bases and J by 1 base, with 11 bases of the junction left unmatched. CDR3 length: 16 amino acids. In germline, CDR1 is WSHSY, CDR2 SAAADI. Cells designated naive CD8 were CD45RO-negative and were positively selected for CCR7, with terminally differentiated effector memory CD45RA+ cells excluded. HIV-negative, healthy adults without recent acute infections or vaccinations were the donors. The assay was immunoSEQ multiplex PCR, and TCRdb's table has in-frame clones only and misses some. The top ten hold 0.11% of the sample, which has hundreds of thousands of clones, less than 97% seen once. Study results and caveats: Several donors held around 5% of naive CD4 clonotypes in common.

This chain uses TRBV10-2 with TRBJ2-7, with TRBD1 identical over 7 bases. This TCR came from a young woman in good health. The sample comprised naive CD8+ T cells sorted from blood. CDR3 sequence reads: CASSFGTADSSYEQYF. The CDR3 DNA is TGCGCCAGCAGTTTCGGGACAGCAGATTCTTCCTACGAGCAGTACTTC.